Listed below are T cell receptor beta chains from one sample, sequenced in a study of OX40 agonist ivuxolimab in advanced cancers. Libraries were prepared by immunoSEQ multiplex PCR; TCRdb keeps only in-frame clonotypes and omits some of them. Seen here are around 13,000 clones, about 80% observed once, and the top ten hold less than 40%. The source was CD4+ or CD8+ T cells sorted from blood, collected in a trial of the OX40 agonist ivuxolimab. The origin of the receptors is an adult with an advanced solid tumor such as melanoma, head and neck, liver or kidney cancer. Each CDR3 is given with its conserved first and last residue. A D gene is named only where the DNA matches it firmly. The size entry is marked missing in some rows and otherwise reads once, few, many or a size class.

cdr3_aa: CASSSSWGTSGSLYEQYF; cdr3_nt: TGTGCCAGCAGCTCTTCCTGGGGCACTAGCGGGAGCCTCTACGAGCAGTACTTC; clone_size: -; v_call: TRBV7-2; d_call: TRBD2; j_call: TRBJ2-7
cdr3_aa: CASSYGTGGLEQFF; cdr3_nt: TGTGCCAGCAGCTACGGGACAGGGGGTCTCGAGCAGTTCTTC; clone_size: -; v_call: TRBV27; d_call: TRBD1; j_call: TRBJ2-1
cdr3_aa: CASSIEGLAGGPRGNEQFF; cdr3_nt: TGTGCCAGTAGTATAGAAGGACTAGCGGGAGGGCCAAGGGGAAATGAGCAGTTCTTC; clone_size: large; v_call: TRBV19; d_call: TRBD2; j_call: TRBJ2-1
cdr3_aa: CASSINLRLDTAFF; cdr3_nt: TGTGCCAGTAGTATAAACCTCCGACTCGATACCGCTTTCTTT; clone_size: -; v_call: TRBV19; d_call: -; j_call: TRBJ1-1
cdr3_aa: CASSLSSGSSNEQFF; cdr3_nt: TGCGCCAGCAGCTTGAGTAGCGGGAGCTCTAATGAGCAGTTCTTC; clone_size: -; v_call: TRBV5-1; d_call: TRBD2; j_call: TRBJ2-1
cdr3_aa: CASSLWGSGNTIYF; cdr3_nt: TGTGCCAGCAGCTTGTGGGGCTCTGGAAACACCATATATTTT; clone_size: once; v_call: TRBV5-4; d_call: -; j_call: TRBJ1-3
cdr3_aa: CASSFRGEGYQPQHF; cdr3_nt: TGTGCCAGCAGCTTTCGGGGAGAAGGGTATCAGCCCCAGCATTTT; clone_size: -; v_call: TRBV13; d_call: -; j_call: TRBJ1-5
cdr3_aa: CAWRTLAQGSYEQYF; cdr3_nt: TGTGCCTGGAGAACTTTAGCCCAGGGTTCCTACGAGCAGTACTTC; clone_size: -; v_call: TRBV30; d_call: -; j_call: TRBJ2-7
cdr3_aa: CASSMGPQGAGTGELFF; cdr3_nt: TGTGCCAGTAGTATGGGGCCCCAGGGGGCAGGCACCGGGGAGCTGTTTTTT; clone_size: once; v_call: TRBV19; d_call: TRBD1; j_call: TRBJ2-2
cdr3_aa: CASGPGVRSNQPQHF; cdr3_nt: TGTGCCAGTGGACCAGGGGTGAGGAGCAATCAGCCCCAGCATTTT; clone_size: -; v_call: TRBV19; d_call: -; j_call: TRBJ1-5
cdr3_aa: CASSLMATISYNEQFF; cdr3_nt: TGTGCCAGCAGTTTAATGGCTACCATCTCCTACAATGAGCAGTTCTTC; clone_size: -; v_call: TRBV27; d_call: -; j_call: TRBJ2-1
cdr3_aa: CASSEGQISPGELFF; cdr3_nt: TGTGCCAGCTCAGAGGGACAGATTTCACCCGGGGAGCTGTTTTTT; clone_size: -; v_call: TRBV2; d_call: TRBD1; j_call: TRBJ2-2
cdr3_aa: CASRALTEAFF; cdr3_nt: TGTGCCAGCAGGGCCCTCACTGAAGCTTTCTTT; clone_size: -; v_call: TRBV6-6; d_call: -; j_call: TRBJ1-1
cdr3_aa: CASSVSNTGELFF; cdr3_nt: TGTGCCAGCAGCGTCTCGAACACCGGGGAGCTGTTTTTT; clone_size: once; v_call: TRBV9; d_call: -; j_call: TRBJ2-2